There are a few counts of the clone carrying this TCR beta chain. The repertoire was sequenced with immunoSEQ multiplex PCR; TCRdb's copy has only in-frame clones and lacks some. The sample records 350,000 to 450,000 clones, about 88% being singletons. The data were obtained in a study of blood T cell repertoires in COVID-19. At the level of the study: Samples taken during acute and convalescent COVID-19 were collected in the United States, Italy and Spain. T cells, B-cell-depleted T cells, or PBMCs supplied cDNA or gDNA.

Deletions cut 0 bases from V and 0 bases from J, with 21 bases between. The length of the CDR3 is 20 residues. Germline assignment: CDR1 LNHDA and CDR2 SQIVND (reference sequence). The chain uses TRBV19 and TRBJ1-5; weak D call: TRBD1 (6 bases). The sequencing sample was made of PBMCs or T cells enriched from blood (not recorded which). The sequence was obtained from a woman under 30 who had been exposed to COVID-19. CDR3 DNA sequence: TGTGCCAGTAGTATAGATCGGGTTCAGGGGCCGGTGTATAGCAATCAGCCCCAGCATTTT. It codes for CASSIDRVQGPVYSNQPQHF. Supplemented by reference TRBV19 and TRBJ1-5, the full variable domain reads DGGITQSPKYLFRKEGQNVTLSCEQNLNHDAMYWYRQDPGQGLRLIYYSQIVNDFQKGDIAEGYSVSREKKESFPLTVTSAQKNPTAFYLCASSIDRVQGPVYSNQPQHFGDGTRLSIL.